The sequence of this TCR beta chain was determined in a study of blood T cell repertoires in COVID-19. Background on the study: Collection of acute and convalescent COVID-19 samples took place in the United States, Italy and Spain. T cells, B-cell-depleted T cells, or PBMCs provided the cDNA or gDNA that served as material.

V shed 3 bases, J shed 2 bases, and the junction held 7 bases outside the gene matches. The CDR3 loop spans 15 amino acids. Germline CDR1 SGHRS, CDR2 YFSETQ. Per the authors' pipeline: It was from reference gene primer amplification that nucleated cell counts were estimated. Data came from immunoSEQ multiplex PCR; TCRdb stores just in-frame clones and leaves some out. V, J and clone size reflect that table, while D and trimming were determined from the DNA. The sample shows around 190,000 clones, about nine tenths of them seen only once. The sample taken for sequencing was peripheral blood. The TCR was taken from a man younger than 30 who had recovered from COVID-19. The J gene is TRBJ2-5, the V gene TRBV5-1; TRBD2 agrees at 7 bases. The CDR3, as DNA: TGCGCCAGCAGCTCAGAAGCGGGACTACAAGAGACCCAGTACTTC. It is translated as CASSSEAGLQETQYF.